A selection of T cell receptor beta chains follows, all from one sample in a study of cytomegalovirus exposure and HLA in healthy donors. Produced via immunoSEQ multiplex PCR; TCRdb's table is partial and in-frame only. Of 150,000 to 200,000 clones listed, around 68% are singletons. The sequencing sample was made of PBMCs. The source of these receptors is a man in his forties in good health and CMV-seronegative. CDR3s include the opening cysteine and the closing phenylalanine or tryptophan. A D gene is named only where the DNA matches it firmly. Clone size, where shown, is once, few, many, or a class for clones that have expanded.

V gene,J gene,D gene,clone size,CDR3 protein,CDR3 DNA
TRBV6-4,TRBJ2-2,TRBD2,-,CASSRLAGDTGELFF,TGTGCCAGCAGTAGACTAGCGGGAGACACCGGGGAGCTGTTTTTT
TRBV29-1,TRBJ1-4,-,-,CSVRRGGEKLFF,TGCAGCGTTCGACGCGGGGGTGAAAAACTGTTTTTT
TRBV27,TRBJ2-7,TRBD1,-,CASNPHRDRVHEQYF,TGTGCCAGCAACCCTCATCGGGACAGGGTTCACGAGCAGTACTTC
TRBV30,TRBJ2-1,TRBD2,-,CAWSDGGTSGDNEQFF,TGTGCCTGGAGTGACGGGGGAACTAGCGGCGACAATGAGCAGTTCTTC
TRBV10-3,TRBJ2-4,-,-,CAISESVNQGLLAKNIQYF,TGTGCCATCAGTGAGTCGGTAAATCAGGGGCTTCTAGCCAAAAACATTCAGTACTTC
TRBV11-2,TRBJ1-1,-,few,CASSVTGTEAFF,TGTGCCAGCAGTGTAACGGGAACTGAAGCTTTCTTT
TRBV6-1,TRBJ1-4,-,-,CASSEAGGRPEKLFF,TGTGCCAGCAGTGAAGCCGGCGGCAGACCAGAAAAACTGTTTTTT
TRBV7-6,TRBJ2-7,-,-,CASSLGRTGNEQYF,TGTGCCAGCAGCTTAGGTCGGACCGGGAACGAGCAGTACTTC
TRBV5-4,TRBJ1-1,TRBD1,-,CASSPGQGREAFF,TGTGCCAGCAGCCCAGGACAGGGGAGGGAAGCTTTCTTT
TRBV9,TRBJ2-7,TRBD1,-,CASSAGQAYEQYF,TGTGCCAGCAGCGCGGGACAGGCCTACGAGCAGTACTTC
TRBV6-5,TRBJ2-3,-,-,CASSSGGRGTDTQYF,TGTGCCAGCAGTTCAGGGGGGAGAGGGACAGATACGCAGTATTTT
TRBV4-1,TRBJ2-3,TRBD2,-,CASSQDSKRASGSTDTQYF,TGCGCCAGCAGCCAAGATTCTAAGCGGGCTAGCGGTAGCACAGATACGCAGTATTTT
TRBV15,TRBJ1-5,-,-,CATSREVGGSNQPQHF,TGTGCCACCAGCAGAGAGGTCGGGGGAAGCAATCAGCCCCAGCATTTT
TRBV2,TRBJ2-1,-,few,CASSEGRSSFYNEQFF,TGTGCCAGCAGTGAAGGGAGGTCGTCCTTCTACAATGAGCAGTTCTTC
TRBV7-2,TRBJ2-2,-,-,CASSLVPYTGELFF,TGTGCCAGCAGCTTAGTCCCCTACACCGGGGAGCTGTTTTTT
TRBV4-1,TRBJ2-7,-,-,CASSQFRDFEQYF,TGCGCCAGCAGCCAGTTCCGGGATTTCGAGCAGTACTTC
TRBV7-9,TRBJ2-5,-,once,CASTSLAGMETQYF,TGTGCCAGCACCTCCCTGGCGGGAATGGAGACCCAGTACTTC
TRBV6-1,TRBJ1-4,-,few,CASSEVEQYNEKLFF,TGTGCCAGCAGTGAAGTGGAACAGTATAATGAAAAACTGTTTTTT
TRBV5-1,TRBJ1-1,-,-,CASSLATRGGNTEAFF,TGCGCCAGCAGCTTGGCCACCCGGGGGGGAAACACTGAAGCTTTCTTT
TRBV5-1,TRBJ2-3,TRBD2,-,CASSFGSGVSTDTQYF,TGCGCCAGCAGCTTTGGTAGCGGGGTTAGCACAGATACGCAGTATTTT
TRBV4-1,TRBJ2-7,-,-,CASSQEQVSSYEQYF,TGCGCCAGCAGCCAAGAACAGGTGAGCTCCTACGAGCAGTACTTC
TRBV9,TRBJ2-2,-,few,CASSVGGGLHTGELFF,TGTGCCAGCAGCGTAGGGGGGGGCCTGCACACCGGGGAGCTGTTTTTT
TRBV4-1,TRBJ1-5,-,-,CASSPIARQGITRNQPQHF,TGCGCCAGCAGCCCAATAGCTAGGCAGGGGATTACACGCAATCAGCCCCAGCATTTT
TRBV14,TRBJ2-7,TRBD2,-,CASSQMGTSGSYEQYF,TGTGCCAGCAGCCAAATGGGGACTAGCGGGAGCTACGAGCAGTACTTC
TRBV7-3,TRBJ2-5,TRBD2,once,CASSLMPSGGQETQYF,TGTGCCAGCAGCTTAATGCCTAGCGGTGGGCAAGAGACCCAGTACTTC
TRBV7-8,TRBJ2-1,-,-,CASSLGEQVYNEQFF,TGTGCCAGCAGCTTGGGCGAACAAGTCTACAATGAGCAGTTCTTC
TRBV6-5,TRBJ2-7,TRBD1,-,CASRPTGGSYEQYF,TGTGCCAGCAGACCGACAGGGGGATCCTACGAGCAGTACTTC
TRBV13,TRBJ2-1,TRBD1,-,CASSLTGQGAPEQFF,TGTGCCAGCAGCTTAACGGGACAGGGGGCACCCGAGCAGTTCTTC
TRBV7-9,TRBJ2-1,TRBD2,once,CASSLGRLANHNEQFF,TGTGCCAGCAGCTTAGGGAGACTAGCTAACCACAATGAGCAGTTCTTC
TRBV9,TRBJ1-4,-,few,CASSVAANEKLFF,TGTGCCAGCAGCGTAGCGGCTAATGAAAAACTGTTTTTT
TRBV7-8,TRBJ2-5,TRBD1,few,CASRPTGVETQYF,TGTGCCAGCAGACCTACAGGGGTGGAGACCCAGTACTTC
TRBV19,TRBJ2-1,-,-,CASSMELLSEQFF,TGTGCCAGTAGTATGGAGCTGTTGAGTGAGCAGTTCTTC
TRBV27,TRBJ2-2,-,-,CASSPETGTGELFF,TGTGCCAGCAGTCCAGAGACAGGCACCGGGGAGCTGTTTTTT
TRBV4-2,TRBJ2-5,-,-,CASSRSGGGQETQYF,TGTGCCAGCAGCCGGAGCGGAGGAGGGCAAGAGACCCAGTACTTC
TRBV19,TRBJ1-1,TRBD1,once,CASKRGQMNTEAFF,TGTGCCAGCAAAAGGGGACAGATGAACACTGAAGCTTTCTTT
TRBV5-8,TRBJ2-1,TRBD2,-,CASSSGTEDNEQFF,TGTGCCAGCAGCAGCGGGACTGAAGACAATGAGCAGTTCTTC
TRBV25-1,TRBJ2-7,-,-,CASSDLSWYF,TGTGCCAGCAGTGATCTTTCCTGGTACTTC
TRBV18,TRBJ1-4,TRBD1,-,CASTGEGNEKLFF,TGTGCCAGCACAGGGGAAGGGAATGAAAAACTGTTTTTT
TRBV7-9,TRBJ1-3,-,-,CASSLGQGINTIYF,TGTGCCAGCAGCTTAGGCCAGGGAATAAACACCATATATTTT
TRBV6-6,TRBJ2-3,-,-,CASSTSPLGPDTQYF,TGTGCCAGCAGTACTAGCCCCCTCGGCCCAGATACGCAGTATTTT
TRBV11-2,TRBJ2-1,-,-,CASSLDAGSYNEQFF,TGTGCCAGCAGCTTAGACGCGGGAAGCTACAATGAGCAGTTCTTC
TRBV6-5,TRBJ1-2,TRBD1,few,CASSFGTGGRYGYTF,TGTGCCAGCAGTTTCGGGACAGGGGGCCGTTATGGCTACACCTTC
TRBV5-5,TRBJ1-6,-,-,CASSREGGASSPLHF,TGTGCCAGCAGCCGGGAGGGGGGCGCGTCTTCACCCCTCCACTTT
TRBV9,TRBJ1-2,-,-,CASSEPGGYTF,TGTGCCAGCAGCGAACCGGGTGGCTACACCTTC